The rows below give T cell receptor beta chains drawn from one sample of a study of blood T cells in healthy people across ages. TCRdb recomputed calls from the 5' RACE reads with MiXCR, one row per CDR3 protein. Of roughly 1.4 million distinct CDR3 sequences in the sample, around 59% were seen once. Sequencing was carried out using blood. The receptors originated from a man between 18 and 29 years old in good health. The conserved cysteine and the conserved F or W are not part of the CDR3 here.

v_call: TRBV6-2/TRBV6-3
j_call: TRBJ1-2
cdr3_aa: ASGKQGFNYGYT

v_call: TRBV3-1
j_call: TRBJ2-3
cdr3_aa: ASSHEAAGSDTQY

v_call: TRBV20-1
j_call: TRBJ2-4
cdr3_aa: SAHPGTSREQY

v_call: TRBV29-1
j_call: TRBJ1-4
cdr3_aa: SVEDPRGLF

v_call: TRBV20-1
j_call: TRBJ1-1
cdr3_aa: SAGIGSAEAF

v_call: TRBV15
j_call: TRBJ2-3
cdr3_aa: ATSRAIRDTQY

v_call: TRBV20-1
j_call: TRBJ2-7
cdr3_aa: SASKTPGGGYEQY

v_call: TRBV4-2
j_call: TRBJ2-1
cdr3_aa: ASSQERASVYNEQF

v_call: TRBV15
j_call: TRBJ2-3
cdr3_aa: ATSRVSEPKWEQY

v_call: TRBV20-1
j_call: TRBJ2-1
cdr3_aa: SVRTRAPGEQF

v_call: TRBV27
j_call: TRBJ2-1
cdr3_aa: ASSFYAGRYNEQF

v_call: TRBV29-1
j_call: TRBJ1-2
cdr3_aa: SVVSDTRNYGYT

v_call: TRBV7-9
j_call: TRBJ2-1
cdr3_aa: ASSFTRWMQF

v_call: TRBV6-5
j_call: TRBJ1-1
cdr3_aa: ASSYGSEAF

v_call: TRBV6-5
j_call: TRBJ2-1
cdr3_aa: ASSYSRVGLAGRNNEQF

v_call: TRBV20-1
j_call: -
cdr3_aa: SARDRAHYEQY

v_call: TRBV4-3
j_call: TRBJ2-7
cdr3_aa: ASSQDSGLTSSYEQY

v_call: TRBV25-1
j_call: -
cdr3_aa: ASSGQLKTYEQY

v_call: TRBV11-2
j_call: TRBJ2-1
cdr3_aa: ASSLCRLAENEQF

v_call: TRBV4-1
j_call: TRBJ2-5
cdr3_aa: ASGPGGFQETQY

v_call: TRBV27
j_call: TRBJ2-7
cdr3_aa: ASGRFSYEQY

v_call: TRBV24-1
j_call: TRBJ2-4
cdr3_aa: ATSDTQDLNIQY

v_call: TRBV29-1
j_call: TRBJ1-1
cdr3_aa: SVGRNPEAF

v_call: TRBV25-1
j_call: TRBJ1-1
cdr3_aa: ASSDALGQGDTEAF

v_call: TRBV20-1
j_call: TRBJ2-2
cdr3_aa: SAQRAQTNTGELF

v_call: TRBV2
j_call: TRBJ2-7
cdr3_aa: ASSDFRDRGRYEQY

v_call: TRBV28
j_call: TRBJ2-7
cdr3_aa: ASTQGGRHEQY

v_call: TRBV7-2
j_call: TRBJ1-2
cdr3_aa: ASSPQGAHGYT

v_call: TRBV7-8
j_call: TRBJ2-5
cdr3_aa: ASSSRLAGAPETQY

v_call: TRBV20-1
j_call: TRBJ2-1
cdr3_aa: SARRQHPYEQF

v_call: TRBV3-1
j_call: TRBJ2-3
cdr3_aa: ASSQSRGTQY

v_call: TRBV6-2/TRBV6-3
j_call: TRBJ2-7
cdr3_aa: ATSDPGVYEQY

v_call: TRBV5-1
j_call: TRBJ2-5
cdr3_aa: ASSKKQGARETQY

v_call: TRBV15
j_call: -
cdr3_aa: ATSMGPSEAYEQY

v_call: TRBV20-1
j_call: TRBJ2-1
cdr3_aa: SIGGTSYNEQF

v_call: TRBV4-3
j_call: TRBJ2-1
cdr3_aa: ASSQGTGPLGTGGEQF

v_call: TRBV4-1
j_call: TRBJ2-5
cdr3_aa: ASSLDRDLPQY

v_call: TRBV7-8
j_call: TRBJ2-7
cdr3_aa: ASSLLAGDPYEQY

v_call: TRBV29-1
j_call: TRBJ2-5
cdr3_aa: SVEVTRRQETQY

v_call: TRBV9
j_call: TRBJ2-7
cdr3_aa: ASSANPGQATYEQY

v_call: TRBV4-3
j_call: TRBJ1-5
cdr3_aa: ASSQKPEQPQH